This T cell receptor (beta chain) was obtained from a study of cytomegalovirus exposure and HLA in healthy donors. Whole-study results and caveats: It was assumed in the presence/absence analyses that sequencing depth was roughly uniform across donors. For cytomegalovirus status, the classifier reportedly gave diagnoses with high specificity and sensitivity.

Each donor was nominally healthy when sampled (though unrecorded immune exposures were likely). In its sample, this clone was seen once. Antigen unknown. Trimming took 0 bases from V and 3 from J, leaving 10 bases between them. The CDR3 runs 15 residues. The germline CDR1 and CDR2 sequences are SGHRS and YFSETQ. PCR primers comprised 60 Vbeta and 13 Jbeta primers. Sequenced by immunoSEQ multiplex PCR; TCRdb stores in-frame clones only, minus some. This table has some 160,000 clones, more than 65% appearing once. This TCR was recovered from a man aged 50 to 59 in good health and CMV-seropositive. Sequenced input: PBMCs. The chain links TRBV5-1 to TRBJ2-1; tentatively, D is TRBD2 (5 bases). The chain's CDR3 is CASSLGSSVYNEQFF. CDR3 DNA: TGCGCCAGCAGCTTGGGAAGTAGCGTCTACAATGAGCAGTTCTTC.